The clone carrying this TCR beta chain was counted a few times. The antigen is not known. The sample belongs to a study of T-cell memory formation after mild COVID-19. Overall study results and limits: The CD4+ clones that contracted clustered mainly within CM and EM, and the CD8+ clones concentrated in EMRA. Proof of SARS-CoV-2 specificity was absent for the second-wave clones that crested on day 37.

CDR3 length equals 14 residues. V was shortened by 8 bases and J by 1 base, with 11 bases between the two germline ends. Germline lookup yields CDR1 SEHNR and CDR2 FQNEAQ (reference sequence). One entry per CDR3 protein results from TCRdb running MiXCR on the 5' RACE reads. The sample yields about half a million distinct CDR3 sequences, 18% seen once. The sequenced sample consisted of PBMCs or a T cell subset sorted from them (not recorded which). The TCR originated in an adult woman who had mild COVID-19 (a few samples of this study predate the infection). Cell type and time point are not known. This chain connects TRBV7-9 to TRBJ1-4; D is unresolved. CDR3 protein: CASGRPGTNEKLFF. As DNA, the CDR3 is TGTGCCAGCGGGCGCCCGGGAACTAATGAAAAACTGTTTTTT.